Shown below are 23 T cell receptor beta chains from a single sample sequenced in a study of post-analysis software for immune sequencing data. Regarding the study as a whole: Elevated frequency relative to controls characterized roughly five TRBV segments in patients, TRBV5-6, TRBV5-1 and TRBV20-1 among them.

The antigens these receptors bind are not known. Unique molecular identifiers tagged the TCR beta cDNA libraries. TCRdb passed the PCR reads through MiXCR, listing each CDR3 protein once. The table shows roughly 400,000 distinct CDR3 sequences, with 39% occurring only once. The sequenced sample was blood. Every receptor here comes from a girl under 10 years old with multiple sclerosis.

The chain is built from TRBV7-9 and TRBJ2-1, with 8 bases that match TRBD1. J lost 7 bases, V lost 4 bases, and 12 bases had no gene match. The CDR3 covers 16 residues. The germline gives CDR1 SEHNR, CDR2 FQNEAQ (reference sequence). The DNA for the CDR3 is TGTGCCAGCAGCTGGCCGGACAGGGCGGAAACTAATGAGCAGTTCTTC. Protein product: CASSWPDRAETNEQFF. The full variable domain, with the rest looked up from reference TRBV7-9 and TRBJ2-1, is DTGVSQNPRHKITKRGQNVTFRCDPISEHNRLYWYRQTLGQGPEFLTYFQNEAQLEKSRLLSDRFSAERPKGSFSTLEIQRTEQGDSAMYLCASSWPDRAETNEQFFGPGTRLTVL.

The chain links TRBV5-1 to TRBJ2-4; 8 nucleotides match TRBD1. The J call could be wrong; TRBJ2-7 is a better fit for the DNA end. In germline, CDR1 is SGHRS, CDR2 YFSETQ. The CDR3 loop spans 15 amino acids. This chain's CDR3 is CASSTTGEASYEQYF. Here the CDR3 DNA reads TGCGCCAGCAGCACGACAGGGGAAGCCTCCTACGAGCAGTACTTC.

This clonotype was seen a handful of times. The CDR3: CASSPPSGGDPYNEQFF. CDR3 coding DNA: TGTGCCAGCAGTCCACCGAGTGGCGGGGATCCCTACAATGAGCAGTTCTTC. V usage is TRBV12-3 or TRBV12-4 and J usage is TRBJ2-1; tentative D call: TRBD2 (6 bases). With 5 bases removed from V and 2 bases from J, the gap between germline ends came to 19 bases. This CDR3 region has 17 residues.

This clonotype is a singleton in its sample. This sequence joins TRBV7-9 and TRBJ2-3, with D perhaps given as TRBD1 or TRBD2 (6 bases each). V was cut by 1 base and J by 1 base, with 9 bases left in between. CDR3 size: 15 residues. Germline lookup yields CDR1 SEHNR and CDR2 FQNEAQ (reference sequence). Written as DNA, the CDR3 is TGTGCCAGCAGCTTAGAGGAGGGGGGCACAGATACGCAGTATTTT. Encoded protein: CASSLEEGGTDTQYF.

The chain links TRBV28 to TRBJ2-4, with 7 bases that match TRBD2. The closer fit of TRBJ2-7 to the DNA end suggests the J call may be wrong. The CDR3 spans 13 residues. Germline V lookup: CDR1 MDHEN, CDR2 SYDVKM. The CDR3 nucleotides are TGTGCCAGCAGTCCCGGGGGGATCGGCGAGCAGTACTTC. It yields the protein CASSPGGIGEQYF.

This chain uses TRBV20-1 with TRBJ2-7, with 10 positions matching TRBD2. CDR1 is DFQATT and CDR2 is SNEGSKA in the germline V gene (reference sequence). The trim removed 2 bases at V and 3 bases at J, leaving 1 base unmatched. CDR3 length: 13 residues. DNA for the CDR3: TGCAGTGCTAGACCTAGCGGGGGCTACGAGCAGTACTTC. It encodes CSARPSGGYEQYF.

V is TRBV6-1 and J is TRBJ2-7; no clear D. CDR1 and CDR2 from the germline V gene are MNHNS and SASEGT. This CDR3 is built from 14 residues. Trimming cost V 3 bases and J 0 bases, with 9 bases left between them. CDR3 nucleotides: TGTGCCAGCAGTGATCTGAAGAGCTCCTACGAGCAGTACTTC. Translated: CASSDLKSSYEQYF.

The J gene is TRBJ1-5, the V gene TRBV28, with 7 bases aligning to TRBD1. This CDR3 has 16 amino acids. Losses at the gene ends were 10 bases for V and 0 bases for J; bases not matched to a gene: 12. The germline gives CDR1 MDHEN, CDR2 SYDVKM. CDR3 bases: TGTGCCACCTCCTTTCCAGGGGGGGATAGCAATCAGCCCCAGCATTTT. Protein: CATSFPGGDSNQPQHF. The full variable domain, its missing parts supplied by reference TRBV28 and TRBJ1-5, is DVKVTQSSRYLVKRTGEKVFLECVQDMDHENMFWYRQDPGLGLRLIYFSYDVKMKEKGDIPEGYSVSREKKERFSLILESASTNQTSMYLCATSFPGGDSNQPQHFGDGTRLSIL.

The rearrangement links TRBV6-5 to TRBJ2-3, with D tentatively TRBD2 (5 bases). The CDR3 is 16 residues long. Trimming took off 6 bases at V and 2 bases at J, with 18 bases between the two ends. CDR1 is MNHEY, CDR2 SVGAGI, per germline. DNA of the CDR3: TGTGCCAGCAGGCCGGGGAGAGGGCGGGTCACAGATACGCAGTATTTT. This encodes CASRPGRGRVTDTQYF.

The rearrangement joins TRBV12-3 or TRBV12-4 to TRBJ2-7; D gene unclear. Trimming took 3 bases from V and 1 from J, leaving 4 bases between them. The CDR3 totals 12 residues. The CDR3 sequence is CASSFTSYEQYF. The CDR3 DNA follows: TGTGCCAGCAGTTTTACATCCTACGAGCAGTACTTC.

The CDR3 bases are TGTGCCACCAGCAGAGTTCCGGGACAGGGCTTCTCTGGGGCCAACGTCCTGACTTTC. It encodes CATSRVPGQGFSGANVLTF. V and J are TRBV15 and TRBJ2-6; 9 nucleotides match TRBD1. The CDR3 totals 19 residues. Germline CDR1 LNHNV, CDR2 YYDKDF (reference sequence). J gave up 0 bases and V 1 base, and 7 bases lay outside the gene matches.

This clonotype was seen only once. The V and J genes are TRBV9 and TRBJ2-7; 7 bases match TRBD1. The V and J ends lost 3 bases and 5 bases, in that order; junction bases with no gene match: 5. This CDR3 contains 13 residues. Germline CDR1 SGDLS, CDR2 YYNGEE. The CDR3 DNA reads as TGTGCCAGCAGCGCGACAGGGTCCAACGAGCAGTACTTC. Protein product: CASSATGSNEQYF. The full variable domain, completed using reference TRBV9 and TRBJ2-7, is DSGVTQTPKHLITATGQRVTLRCSPRSGDLSVYWYQQSLDQGLQFLIQYYNGEERAKGNILERFSAQQFPDLHSELNLSSLELGDSALYFCASSATGSNEQYFGPGTRLTVT.

This sequence joins TRBV10-3 and TRBJ2-2; 10 bases match TRBD1. Germline V gives CDR1 ENHRY, CDR2 SYGVKD. The junction had 10 bases not matched to a gene; V was cut back by 10 bases and J by 5 bases. The CDR3 runs to 15 residues. The CDR3 DNA sequence: TGTGCCACTAGGAAATCGGGACAGGGGACCGGGGAGCTGTTTTTT. Encoded protein: CATRKSGQGTGELFF.

This clonotype showed up just once. The germline gene is not matched at one end of the junction; a read error may be the cause. The V call is TRBV6-5, the J call TRBJ1-2; D may be TRBD1 (6 bases). The CDR3 has 15 amino acids. Germline values: CDR1 MNHEY, CDR2 SVGAGI. The CDR3 DNA is TGTGCCAGCAGGGGAGGGGACAAGAGTCTCTATGGCTACACCTTT. The encoded protein is CASRGGDKSLYGYTF.

The rearrangement uses TRBV20-1 and TRBJ1-5; no clear D. The V end was cut by 4 bases, the J end by 3 bases, with 10 bases between. This CDR3 is built from 13 residues. Germline V gene data show CDR1 as DFQATT and CDR2 as SNEGSKA (reference sequence). The CDR3 here is CSATWTSNQPQHF. For the CDR3, the DNA is TGCAGTGCTACGTGGACGTCCAATCAGCCCCAGCATTTT.

The gene calls are TRBV5-1 and TRBJ2-5, with unresolved D. The tail of the sequence fits TRBJ2-7 better, so the J call may be wrong. The CDR3 runs 16 residues. Germline V gene data show CDR1 as SGHRS and CDR2 as YFSETQ. The chain's CDR3 is CASSLVGALLPYEQYF. Written as DNA, the CDR3 is TGCGCCAGCAGCTTGGTGGGCGCACTCCTCCCTTACGAGCAGTACTTC.

This clonotype has just a few counts. This sequence joins TRBV4-2 and TRBJ2-5; D is unclear. There are 14 residues in the CDR3. Per germline, CDR1 LGHNA and CDR2 YNFKEQ. The V end lost 2 bases, the J end lost 1 base, and 8 bases lay between the germline ends. CDR3 nucleotides: TGTGCCAGCAGCCAATCCCGGTCCCAAGAGACCCAGTACTTC. Protein sequence: CASSQSRSQETQYF.

This clonotype occurred a few times. The J gene is TRBJ1-4, the V gene TRBV12-3 or TRBV12-4; 8 bases are shared with TRBD1. The V segment lost 5 bases and the J segment 0 bases; nucleotides outside the gene matches: 5. This CDR3 contains 16 residues. CDR3 residues: CASSPGQGSTNEKLFF. As DNA, the CDR3 is TGTGCCAGCAGTCCAGGACAGGGCTCAACTAATGAAAAACTGTTTTTT.

This clonotype was detected a few times. This sequence joins TRBV30 and TRBJ2-1; maybe TRBD2 (5 bases). The CDR3 spans 11 residues. The V end lost 3 bases, the J end lost 8 bases, and 8 bases lay between the germline ends. Germline assignment: CDR1 GTSNPN and CDR2 SVGIG (reference sequence). DNA of the CDR3: TGTGCCTGGAGCCCGCGGGATGAGCAGTTCTTC. Translation: CAWSPRDEQFF.

This clonotype was detected many times. This rearrangement joins TRBV4-3 to TRBJ1-2; TRBD1 agrees at 9 bases. The CDR3 has 15 residues. The V gene end was trimmed by 3 bases and the J gene end by 7 bases; junction bases not matched to a gene: 9. The germline CDR1 and CDR2 sequences are LGHNA and YSLEER. In DNA, the CDR3 is TGCGCCAGCAGCCAGACTGTGGGGACAGGGCGTGGCTACACCTTC. This codes for CASSQTVGTGRGYTF.

About this clonotype: This may come from a read error, since a much larger clone is one base off. The chain joins TRBV10-3 to TRBJ2-1; the D is unclear. Germline CDR1 and CDR2: ENHRY and SYGVKD. Trimming removed 11 bases at V and 8 bases at J, with 19 bases between. This CDR3 is 13 amino acids long. The CDR3 DNA follows: TGTGCCGGCAGCGAAGGGCCTGAGGATGAGCAGTTCTTC. Amino acid sequence: CAGSEGPEDEQFF.

This clonotype was seen a handful of times. The V and J genes are TRBV14 and TRBJ1-2, with D unresolved. From germline, CDR1 is SGHDN and CDR2 FVKESK. This CDR3 contains 13 residues. V was trimmed by 0 bases and J by 4 bases, leaving 6 bases between them. The CDR3 DNA sequence: TGTGCCAGCAGCCAAGATTCCCTCTATGGCTACACCTTC. It yields the protein CASSQDSLYGYTF.

The table lists this clonotype with many counts. The V and J genes are TRBV6-5 and TRBJ1-2; D perhaps matches TRBD1 (5 bases). Between the trimmed V and J ends, which lost 0 bases and 3 bases, there was a span of 5 bases. The CDR3 totals 13 residues. Germline CDR1 MNHEY, CDR2 SVGAGI. The CDR3 DNA follows: TGTGCCAGCAGTTACTCAGGGGACTATGGCTACACCTTC. Protein product: CASSYSGDYGYTF.